The T cell receptor beta chain under discussion was sequenced for a study of response to subunit inactivated influenza vaccine. CDR3 length: 15 residues. V was clipped by 1 base and J by 3 bases, with 10 bases between them. Per germline, CDR1 SGHTA and CDR2 FQGNSA. Study-wide findings and caveats: The study's authors posited that every seasonal influenza vaccination enlists few new T cells.

This clonotype was observed many times. The antigen is undetermined. TCRdb recomputed calls from the RT-PCR reads with MiXCR, one row per CDR3 protein. The repertoire has about 800,000 distinct CDR3 sequences, 21% of them found once; the top ten carry 9.5% to 13%. This specimen consisted of PBMCs from blood, obtained less than 6 days after vaccination. This clonotype was obtained from a man over 45 who received an inactivated influenza vaccine. V gene TRBV7-2 combines with J gene TRBJ2-1; D not resolved. CDR3 nucleotides: TGTGCCAGCAGCTTAGTTCAGGTTCTCTACAATGAGCAGTTCTTC. Protein: CASSLVQVLYNEQFF.